This TCR beta chain was captured in a study of blood T cell repertoires in COVID-19 (dated by TCRdb to 2020 to 2021). For context, the study as a whole: Samples from collaborators originated in the United States, Italy and Spain and spanned both the acute and convalescent phases of COVID-19. The prospective study material was composed of cDNA or gDNA derived from T cells, B-cell-depleted T cells, or PBMCs. Where HLA class I and class II types were available, the types were taken from metadata supplied by the sample provider, not from assay-based typing. Deeply sampled blood TCRbeta repertoires from subjects exposed to, actively infected with, or recovered from COVID-19 were included in the dataset. The repertoires were released in a freely available public database meant as a resource for research on the immune response to SARS-CoV-2. The samples were drawn from the first 160 participants of the ongoing ImmuneRACE study and from 1,254 subjects provided by 6 global collaborators. Nearly every sample came with metadata listing a de-identified subject ID, COVID-19 status, age in years and sex. The paper's findings and limits, for the study overall: The quantity of clinical and demographic metadata differed by source and by participant and was supplied without curation.

V loses 5 bases at its end and J loses 8 bases; junction bases beyond the gene matches: 9. The CDR3 goes from the cysteine to the phenylalanine over 14 residues. Left in the record is the CDR3 DNA by itself, 42 bases read in frame from the first base. According to the germline V gene (reference sequence), CDR1 reads LGHDT and CDR2 reads YNNKEL. Each collaborating institution followed its own protocols to collect whole blood in K2EDTA tubes. Collaborator samples were shipped for TCRbeta analysis as frozen whole blood, isolated PBMCs, or DNA extracted from either sample type. With regard to this clone: Its antigen is still unknown. Base quality data are lacking; no much larger clone is found one base away.

The immunoSEQ Assay, a bias-controlled multiplex PCR, was used to amplify TCRbeta CDR3 regions from genomic DNA. The authors processed their data as follows. Within the assay, amplification of reference gene primers was used to estimate how many nucleated cells each sample contained. To quantify the absolute abundance of each unique TCRbeta CDR3 rearrangement, sequence reads were collapsed and filtered. Productive Simpson clonality was computed per sample as the square root of Simpson's diversity index over productive rearrangements. TCRdb provides this immuneACCESS table in a form limited to in-frame rearrangements. Some clones are lacking; in checked studies, under half of them reflect an unresolved V gene, and why the rest are absent is not known. The D gene and trimming were derived from the DNA, and the V and J assignments and clone size from that table. The sample has over 60,000 clones on record, 82% of them singletons. Of the sample, 18% falls within the top ten clones.

The V and J genes are TRBV3-1 (or the pseudogene TRBV3-2) and TRBJ1-2; TRBD1 lines up with 9 middle nucleotides. Sequencing input: peripheral blood. This clonotype originated in a human donor in a cohort sampled during active COVID-19. The sequenced DNA: TGTGCCAGCAGCTCAACGGGGACAGGGCACGGCTACACCTTC. Translated, this gives CASSSTGTGHGYTF.